This T cell receptor (beta chain) was recorded in a study of beta chain features in type 1 diabetes. In the study overall: Examination of sorted cells across all samples involved about 100,000,000 cells.

The junction had 4 bases not matched to a gene; V was cut back by 5 bases and J by 3 bases. The CDR3 contains 13 residues. In germline, CDR1 is SGHDT, CDR2 YYEEEE. The entirety of the isolated RNA underwent reverse transcription, so expressed TCRB transcripts were sequenced. The repertoire was sequenced with immunoSEQ multiplex PCR; TCRdb's copy has only in-frame clones and lacks some. This table holds about 400,000 clones, around 13% found once. In the case of this clone: Its target is unknown.

Study-level results: Type 1 diabetes patients had moderately but significantly shorter TCRB CDR3s in all four CD4+ subsets. The VDJ junctions of type 1 diabetes patients carried fewer insertions and more deletions. PCR might favor shorter templates, equally in patients and controls. Reads derived from cDNA could over-represent cells showing high TCR expression.

This TCR was sampled from a woman aged 18 to 35 with type 1 diabetes. The rearrangement uses TRBV5-6 and TRBJ2-7, with 8 bases aligning to TRBD1. Sequencing was carried out using naive CD4+ T cells from blood. The CDR3 loop is CASRRQGNYEQYF. Written as DNA, the CDR3 is TGTGCCAGCAGACGACAGGGGAACTACGAGCAGTACTTC. The full variable domain, rest sourced from reference TRBV5-6 and TRBJ2-7, is DAGVTQSPTHLIKTRGQQVTLRCSPKSGHDTVSWYQQALGQGPQFIFQYYEEEERQRGNFPDRFSGHQFPNYSSELNVNALLLGDSALYLCASRRQGNYEQYFGPGTRLTVT.